These T cell receptor beta chains were read from a single sample in a study of blood T cells in healthy people across ages. TCRdb re-derived calls from the 5' RACE reads in MiXCR, one entry per CDR3 protein. The table records about 800,000 distinct CDR3 sequences, 46% of them present only once. The sample taken for sequencing was blood. The receptors stem from an elderly man in good health. Both conserved end residues are part of each CDR3. D genes are given only for firm matches. Size is omitted from some rows. Given values are once, few, many or a class for expanded clones.

TRBV29-1	TRBD1	TRBJ1-2	.	CSAPGTGDSGGYTF	TGCAGCGCTCCCGGGACAGGGGATTCGGGTGGCTACACCTTC
TRBV28	TRBD1	TRBJ2-5	.	CASNWAGTGVQETQYF	TGTGCCAGCAATTGGGCCGGGACAGGGGTCCAAGAGACCCAGTACTTC
TRBV5-6	.	TRBJ1-6	.	CASSLGVRGDNSPLHF	TGTGCCAGCAGCTTGGGCGTCAGGGGAGATAATTCACCCCTCCACTTT
TRBV20-1	TRBD2	TRBJ2-5	few	CSALAGASASMLEQYF	TGCAGTGCTTTAGCGGGGGCATCGGCATCGATGCTGGAGCAGTACTTC
TRBV18	.	TRBJ1-6	few	CASSPSESSYNSPLHF	TGTGCCAGCTCACCCTCAGAGAGCTCCTATAATTCACCCCTCCACTTT
TRBV18	.	TRBJ2-3	.	CASSSVPSTDTQYF	TGTGCCAGCTCATCGGTTCCTAGCACAGATACGCAGTATTTT
TRBV3-1	TRBD2	TRBJ2-1	.	CASSQGATSGSNEQFF	TGTGCCAGCAGCCAAGGTGCGACTAGCGGGTCCAATGAGCAGTTCTTC
TRBV7-2	TRBD1	TRBJ1-1	.	CASSIDRVATEAFF	TGTGCCAGCTCGATCGACAGGGTTGCCACTGAAGCTTTCTTT
TRBV29-1	.	TRBJ2-4	many	CSVEDWRENIQYF	TGCAGCGTTGAAGATTGGAGGGAAAACATTCAGTACTTC
TRBV9	.	TRBJ2-4	.	CASSVATGGNGRGTQAKNIQYF	TGTGCCAGCAGCGTAGCTACAGGTGGGAACGGTAGGGGAACTCAAGCCAAAAACATTCAGTACTTC
TRBV4-1	TRBD2	TRBJ2-3	few	CASSPTSDTAADTQYF	TGCGCCAGCAGCCCGACTAGCGATACGGCCGCAGATACGCAGTATTTT
TRBV12-3/TRBV12-4	TRBD2	TRBJ2-1	.	CASSLSGGGNEQFF	TGTGCCAGCAGTTTATCGGGAGGAGGCAATGAGCAGTTCTTC
TRBV5-1	TRBD1	TRBJ2-7	.	CASSLAGGTGSYEQYF	TGCGCCAGCAGCTTGGCAGGGGGGACAGGTTCTTACGAGCAGTACTTC
TRBV6-2/TRBV6-3	TRBD2	TRBJ2-2	once	CASRTSGRAGNTGELFF	TGTGCCAGCAGAACAAGCGGGAGGGCCGGGAACACCGGGGAGCTGTTTTTT
TRBV6-5	.	TRBJ2-1	many	CASRRRGTNEQFF	TGTGCCAGCAGGCGGAGGGGTACCAATGAGCAGTTCTTC
TRBV7-2	.	TRBJ2-7	.	CASTNLGGAREQYF	TGTGCCAGCACCAACCTGGGGGGGGCGCGTGAGCAGTACTTC
TRBV4-2	TRBD2	TRBJ2-3	.	CASTAGETSTDTQYF	TGTGCCAGCACCGCGGGGGAGACTAGCACAGATACGCAGTATTTT
TRBV7-2	.	TRBJ2-1	.	CASSFNGGPMDQFF	TGTGCCAGCAGCTTTAACGGAGGGCCGATGGATCAGTTCTTC
TRBV14	.	TRBJ2-1	few	CASSQVMWLASEQFF	TGTGCCAGCAGCCAAGTAATGTGGCTAGCTAGTGAGCAGTTCTTC
TRBV5-8	TRBD1	TRBJ2-1	few	CASSLVDRYNEQFF	TGTGCCAGCAGCTTGGTGGACAGGTACAATGAGCAGTTCTTC
TRBV7-8	.	TRBJ2-2	once	CASSPGGPLDTGELFF	TGTGCCAGCAGCCCCGGAGGGCCCCTTGACACCGGGGAGCTGTTTTTT
TRBV20-1	.	TRBJ2-7	.	CSASPRQNSYEQYF	TGCAGTGCTAGCCCTCGGCAGAATTCCTACGAGCAGTACTTC
TRBV5-1	.	TRBJ2-7	.	CACSRTQGGYEQYF	TGCGCCTGCAGCCGAACTCAGGGAGGCTACGAGCAGTACTTC